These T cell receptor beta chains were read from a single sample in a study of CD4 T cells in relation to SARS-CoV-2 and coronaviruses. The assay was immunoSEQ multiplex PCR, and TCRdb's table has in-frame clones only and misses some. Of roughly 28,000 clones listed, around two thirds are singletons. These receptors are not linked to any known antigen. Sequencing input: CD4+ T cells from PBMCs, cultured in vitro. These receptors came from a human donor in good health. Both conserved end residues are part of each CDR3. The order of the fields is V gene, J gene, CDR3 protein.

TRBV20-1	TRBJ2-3	CSDPVEDTQYF
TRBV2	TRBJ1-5	CASSVDRGNQPQHF
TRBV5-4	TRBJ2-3	CASSSDRADTQYF
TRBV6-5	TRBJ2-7	CASSYVGAYEQYF
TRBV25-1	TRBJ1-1	CASLQGPNTEAFF
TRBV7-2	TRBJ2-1	CASSLPSGMAYNEQFF
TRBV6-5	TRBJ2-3	CASSDARGSTDTQYF
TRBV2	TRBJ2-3	CAGRTEVTSTDTQYF
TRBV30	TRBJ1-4	CAWSVFGVGGLREKLFF
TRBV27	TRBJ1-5	CASSARAGKGANQPQHF
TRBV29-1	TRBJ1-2	CSVISRVLQGNYTF
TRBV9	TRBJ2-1	CASITSHEQFF
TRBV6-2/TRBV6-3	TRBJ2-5	CASSYVRLETQYF
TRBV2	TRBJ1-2	CASIRDREINYGYTF
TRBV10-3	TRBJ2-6	CAIKEAGANVLTF
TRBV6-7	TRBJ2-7	CASSYPYEQYF
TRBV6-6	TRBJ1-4	CASRSGTGNEKLFF
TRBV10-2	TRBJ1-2	CASTKGQVDYGYTF
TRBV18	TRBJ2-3	CASSLTSGTDTQYF
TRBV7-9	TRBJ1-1	CASSRQGANTEAFF
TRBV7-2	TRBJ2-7	CASSLDLGEQYF
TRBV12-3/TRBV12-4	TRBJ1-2	CASIQNRGSGYTF
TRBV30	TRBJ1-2	CAWSGARDRGGYTF
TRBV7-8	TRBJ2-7	CASSSREATGDPYEQYF
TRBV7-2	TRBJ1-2	CASSPDRLYGYTF
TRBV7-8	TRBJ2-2	CASSLARGAGTGELFF
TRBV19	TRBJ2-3	CASLRTGTDTQYF
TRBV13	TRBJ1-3	CASSFGQGGNTIYF